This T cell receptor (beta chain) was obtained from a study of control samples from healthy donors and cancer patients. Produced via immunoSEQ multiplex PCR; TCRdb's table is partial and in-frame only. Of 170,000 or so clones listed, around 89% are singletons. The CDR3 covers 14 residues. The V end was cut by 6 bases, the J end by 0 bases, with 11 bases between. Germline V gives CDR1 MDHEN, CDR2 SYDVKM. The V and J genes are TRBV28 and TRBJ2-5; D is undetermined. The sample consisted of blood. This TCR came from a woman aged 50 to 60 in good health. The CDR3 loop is CASSSVPYQETQYF. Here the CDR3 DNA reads TGTGCCAGCAGCTCGGTACCGTACCAAGAGACCCAGTACTTC. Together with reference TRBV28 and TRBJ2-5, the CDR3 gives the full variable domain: DVKVTQSSRYLVKRTGEKVFLECVQDMDHENMFWYRQDPGLGLRLIYFSYDVKMKEKGDIPEGYSVSREKKERFSLILESASTNQTSMYLCASSSVPYQETQYFGPGTRLLVL.